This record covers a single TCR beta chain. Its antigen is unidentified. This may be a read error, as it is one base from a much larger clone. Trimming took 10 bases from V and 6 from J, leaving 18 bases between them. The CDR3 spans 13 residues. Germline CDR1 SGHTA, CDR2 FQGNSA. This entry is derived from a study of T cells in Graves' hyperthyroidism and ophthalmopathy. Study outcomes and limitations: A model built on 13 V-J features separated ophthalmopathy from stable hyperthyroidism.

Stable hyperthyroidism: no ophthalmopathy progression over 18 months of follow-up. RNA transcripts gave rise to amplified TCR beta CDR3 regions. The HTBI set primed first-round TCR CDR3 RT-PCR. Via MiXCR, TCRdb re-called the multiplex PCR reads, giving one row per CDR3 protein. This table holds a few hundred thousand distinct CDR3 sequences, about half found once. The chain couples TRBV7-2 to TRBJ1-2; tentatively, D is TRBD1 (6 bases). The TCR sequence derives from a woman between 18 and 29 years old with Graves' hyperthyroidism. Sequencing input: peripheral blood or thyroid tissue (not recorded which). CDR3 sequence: CANRASGGHGYTF. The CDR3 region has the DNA TGTGCCAACAGGGCCTCCGGCGGGCATGGCTACACCTTC.